The rows below give T cell receptor beta chains drawn from one sample of a study of regulatory and conventional T cells in RAG deficiency. The protocol was immunoSEQ multiplex PCR, while the TCRdb copy is restricted to in-frame clones and leaves out a portion. Altogether approximately 46,000 clones are present, about 90% being singletons, with the ten largest covering 0.51%. These data were also reused for a study on regulatory T cells.

Sequenced material: CD4+ effector T cells sorted from blood. These receptors all come from a human donor in good health. Each CDR3 is given without its conserved first and last residue. D genes are given only for firm matches. Some rows mark clone size as missing; the rest say once, few, many or name a class of expanded clone.

size | J | D | V | CDR3
. | TRBJ2-1 | . | TRBV5-1 | ASRLGNGEQF
. | TRBJ1-1 | . | TRBV7-9 | ASSYLNTEAF
once | TRBJ2-3 | . | TRBV25-1 | ASSVARGPGDTQY
few | TRBJ1-6 | TRBD1 | TRBV7-3 | ASSTGTDNSPLH
once | TRBJ2-1 | TRBD1 | TRBV18 | ASSPQGQPGEQF
. | TRBJ2-7 | . | TRBV6-1 | ASSEAFGPGQGKTYEQY
. | TRBJ1-2 | . | TRBV6-1 | ASSLVTYGYT
. | TRBJ1-5 | . | TRBV11-2 | ASSFDYSNQPQH
. | TRBJ1-1 | . | TRBV5-1 | ASGVGNTEAF
. | TRBJ2-3 | . | TRBV6-6 | ASSSSRGGGTDTQY
. | TRBJ2-7 | . | TRBV30 | AWKRTATLEQY
. | TRBJ1-2 | TRBD1 | TRBV29-1 | SVELGQGGGYT
. | TRBJ1-1 | . | TRBV29-1 | SVENTGRNTEAF
. | TRBJ1-1 | . | TRBV29-1 | SVGMNTEAF